Listed below are T cell receptor beta chains from one sample, sequenced in a study of blood T cell repertoires in COVID-19. Only in-frame clones appear in the TCRdb table, and some are missing; sequencing was by immunoSEQ multiplex PCR. In the table there are approximately 380,000 clones, 70% to 90% of which are singletons. The sequenced material came from PBMCs or T cells enriched from blood (not recorded which). All receptors come from a woman aged 18-29 years who had recovered from COVID-19. CDR3s include the opening cysteine and the closing phenylalanine or tryptophan. D genes are given only for firm matches. A clone size is listed for some rows: how often the clone was seen (once, few, many), or a class if it is expanded.

>-|TRBD2|TRBV10-1|TRBJ2-1
CASSRLAGGHEQFF
TGCGCCAGCAGTAGACTAGCGGGGGGCCATGAGCAGTTCTTC
>-|-|TRBV5-6|TRBJ2-7
CASSRRAEGSEQYF
TGTGCCAGCAGCCGGCGGGCCGAGGGAAGCGAGCAGTACTTC
>-|-|TRBV3-1/TRBV3-2|TRBJ2-3
CASSPSTGGLTDTQYF
TGTGCCAGCAGCCCCTCGACGGGGGGCCTCACAGATACGCAGTATTTT
>-|-|TRBV19|TRBJ1-5
CASSTWTDSNQPQHF
TGTGCCAGTAGTACCTGGACAGATAGCAATCAGCCCCAGCATTTT
>-|-|TRBV7-9|TRBJ1-4
CASSMNRVQGEKLFF
TGTGCCAGCAGCATGAACAGGGTTCAGGGAGAAAAACTGTTTTTT
>-|-|TRBV19|TRBJ1-1
CASSHEDTEAFF
TGTGCCAGTAGTCACGAGGACACTGAAGCTTTCTTT
>-|TRBD1|TRBV19|TRBJ2-5
CASSIGTGRETQYF
TGTGCCAGTAGTATCGGGACAGGGAGGGAGACCCAGTACTTC
>-|TRBD1|TRBV4-1|TRBJ1-4
CASSQYTPGQPNEKLFF
TGCGCCAGCAGCCAATATACCCCGGGACAGCCTAATGAAAAACTGTTTTTT
>-|TRBD2|TRBV5-4|TRBJ2-5
CASRIAGGLETQYF
TGTGCCAGCAGAATAGCGGGGGGCTTAGAGACCCAGTACTTC
>-|-|TRBV30|TRBJ2-6
CAWSVLGTGANVLTF
TGTGCCTGGAGTGTACTAGGGACTGGGGCCAACGTCCTGACTTTC
>-|TRBD2|TRBV3-1/TRBV3-2|TRBJ2-2
CASSQGRAGGLNTGELFF
TGTGCCAGCAGCCAAGGCCGCGCGGGGGGGCTTAACACCGGGGAGCTGTTTTTT
>-|-|TRBV27|TRBJ1-1
CASSLSGGLNTEAFF
TGTGCCAGCAGTTTATCCGGAGGACTGAACACTGAAGCTTTCTTT
>-|TRBD1|TRBV5-4|TRBJ2-1
CASSLGTGGAFF
TGTGCCAGCAGCTTGGGGACAGGGGGAGCGTTCTTC
>-|-|TRBV7-2|TRBJ1-5
CASSSRAQPQHF
TGTGCCAGCAGTTCCAGGGCTCAGCCCCAGCATTTT
>-|-|TRBV28|TRBJ1-2
CASKSQGLGGYTF
TGTGCCAGCAAGTCACAGGGTCTGGGCGGCTACACCTTC
>few|-|TRBV4-2|TRBJ1-4
CASSQDPGFNEKLFF
TGTGCCAGCAGCCAAGACCCAGGGTTTAATGAAAAACTGTTTTTT
>-|-|TRBV7-9|TRBJ1-5
CASSPGTPDQPQHF
TGTGCCAGCAGCCCCGGGACACCAGATCAGCCCCAGCATTTT
>-|-|TRBV3-1/TRBV3-2|TRBJ2-5
CASSPSRETQYF
TGTGCCAGCAGCCCGAGTAGAGAGACCCAGTACTTC
>-|-|TRBV5-6|TRBJ2-3
CASSLSRSTDTQYF
TGTGCCAGCAGCTTGTCTCGTAGCACAGATACGCAGTATTTT
>few|-|TRBV6-6|TRBJ1-6
CASSPGQSSSYNSPLHF
TGTGCCAGCAGTCCCGGACAGTCGAGCTCCTATAATTCACCCCTCCACTTT
>-|-|TRBV25-1|TRBJ1-6
CASSARQAVKSPLHF
TGTGCCAGCAGTGCAAGACAGGCGGTCAAGTCACCCCTCCACTTT
>-|-|TRBV7-6|TRBJ1-6
CASSTRRVGPNSPLHF
TGTGCCAGCAGCACCCGGCGCGTGGGCCCTAATTCACCCCTCCACTTT
>once|-|TRBV7-2|TRBJ2-5
CASSLGGLGRTQYF
TGTGCCAGCAGCTTAGGGGGTTTGGGGAGGACCCAGTACTTC
>-|-|TRBV7-9|TRBJ1-4
CASSFGGVDNEKLFF
TGTGCCAGCAGCTTCGGAGGGGTGGATAATGAAAAACTGTTTTTT
>-|TRBD2|TRBV27|TRBJ2-3
CATQGLAPDTQYF
TGTGCCACCCAAGGACTAGCTCCAGATACGCAGTATTTT
>-|-|TRBV28|TRBJ2-7
CASSLGGNEQYF
TGTGCCAGCAGTTTGGGGGGTAACGAGCAGTACTTC
>-|-|TRBV5-1|TRBJ2-1
CASKAGYIRNEQFF
TGCGCCTCAAAAGCGGGCTACATCCGAAATGAGCAGTTCTTC
>-|-|TRBV27|TRBJ1-1
CASSYTGNTEAFF
TGTGCCAGCAGTTACACAGGGAACACTGAAGCTTTCTTT
>-|TRBD1|TRBV4-2|TRBJ1-2
CASSPRQGETYGYTF
TGTGCCAGCAGCCCCCGACAGGGGGAGACCTATGGCTACACCTTC
>-|-|TRBV7-9|TRBJ2-7
CASSLADSTYEQYF
TGTGCCAGCAGCTTAGCAGACAGCACCTACGAGCAGTACTTC
>-|-|TRBV7-8|TRBJ2-7
CASSLGSGRGNVYEQYF
TGTGCCAGCAGCTTAGGGTCAGGCAGGGGAAATGTTTACGAGCAGTACTTC
>-|TRBD2|TRBV5-1|TRBJ2-5
CASSLGGGQKTQYF
TGCGCCAGCAGCTTGGGGGGAGGGCAAAAGACCCAGTACTTC
>-|TRBD1|TRBV7-9|TRBJ1-1
CASSSLQGADTEAFF
TGTGCCAGCAGTTCCCTACAGGGGGCCGACACTGAAGCTTTCTTT
>-|-|TRBV6-2/TRBV6-3|TRBJ2-3
CASSLWTVTDTQYF
TGTGCCAGCAGCCTTTGGACTGTCACAGATACGCAGTATTTT
>-|TRBD1|TRBV19|TRBJ1-4
CASSLWTGTEKLFF
TGTGCCAGTAGTCTGTGGACAGGGACAGAAAAACTGTTTTTT
>-|TRBD1|TRBV4-1|TRBJ1-4
CASSQDRGINEKLFF
TGCGCCAGCAGCCAGGACAGGGGCATTAATGAAAAACTGTTTTTT
>-|TRBD1|TRBV30|TRBJ1-2
CAWTGTGLSGYTF
TGTGCCTGGACCGGGACAGGGTTAAGTGGCTACACCTTC
>-|TRBD1|TRBV7-9|TRBJ2-5
CASSRRTGETQYF
TGTGCCAGCAGCCGCCGGACAGGGGAGACCCAGTACTTC
>-|TRBD1|TRBV13|TRBJ2-3
CARNRGVIHTQYF
TGTGCCAGAAACAGGGGGGTAATCCATACGCAGTATTTT
>-|-|TRBV29-1|TRBJ1-1
CSARPGANTEAFF
TGCAGCGCACGCCCCGGAGCGAACACTGAAGCTTTCTTT
>-|-|TRBV4-2|TRBJ1-4
CASSQLLGGSLEKLFF
TGTGCCAGCAGCCAATTATTGGGGGGGAGCCTTGAAAAACTGTTTTTT
>-|TRBD1|TRBV5-1|TRBJ2-5
CASSSSRDRGGTQYF
TGCGCCAGCAGCTCGTCCCGGGACAGGGGGGGGACCCAGTACTTC
>-|TRBD2|TRBV5-1|TRBJ2-3
CASSLISGGVDTQYF
TGCGCCAGCAGCTTGATCAGCGGGGGTGTAGATACGCAGTATTTT
>-|-|TRBV29-1|TRBJ2-1
CSDSGRGYNEQFF
TGCAGCGACTCGGGCAGGGGCTACAATGAGCAGTTCTTC
>few|TRBD2|TRBV10-3|TRBJ2-7
CAISGTSGGPHEQYF
TGTGCCATCAGTGGAACTAGCGGGGGGCCCCACGAGCAGTACTTC